This T cell receptor (beta chain) was documented in a study of CD8 T cells in ankylosing spondylitis. Findings of the study overall: In ankylosing spondylitis blood, a motif of roughly eight highly homologous TCR beta variants appeared characteristic.

Germline lookup yields CDR1 MNHEY and CDR2 SMNVEV (reference sequence). V was pared by 5 bases and J by 0 bases, with 22 bases between. The CDR3 covers 19 residues. Using its own MiXCR run on the 5' RACE reads, TCRdb lists one record per CDR3 protein. The repertoire holds around 540,000 distinct CDR3 sequences, with roughly 13% as singletons. This clonotype was detected only a few times. Its antigen is currently unknown. The chain combines TRBV27 with TRBJ2-2; D may be TRBD2 (5 bases). This receptor was obtained from a male donor with ankylosing spondylitis. Sequences were obtained from blood, either unsorted or a sorted T cell fraction (not recorded which). As DNA, the CDR3 is TGTGCCAGCAGTCCTAACCGCGGTCTAGCAGTCGCGAACACCGGGGAGCTGTTTTTT. Its protein is CASSPNRGLAVANTGELFF.